This T cell receptor beta chain appears in the sequencing data of a study of blood T cell repertoires in COVID-19. This CDR3 contains 16 residues. Germline V gene sequence: CDR1 SGDLS, CDR2 YYNGEE. With V trimmed by 0 bases and J by 0 bases, 6 bases remained unmatched. Per the authors' pipeline: Reference gene primer amplification gave estimated nucleated cell counts. The assay was immunoSEQ multiplex PCR, and TCRdb's table has in-frame clones only and misses some. V, J and clone size derive from that table, while D and trimming were established from the DNA sequence. The data show 150,000 to 200,000 clones, with approximately 86% seen just once and less than 3.5% held by the top ten.

The specimen sequenced was peripheral blood. This rearrangement joins TRBV9 to TRBJ2-7, with 7 nucleotides matching TRBD2. This receptor was identified in a man in his 70s with acute or convalescent COVID-19. The CDR3 bases are TGTGCCAGCAGCGTAGGGCCTAGCGGATTCTCCTACGAGCAGTACTTC. Translation gives CASSVGPSGFSYEQYF.